This T cell receptor beta chain was sequenced in a study of OX40 agonist ivuxolimab in advanced cancers. Per germline, CDR1 KGHSH and CDR2 LQKENI. V lost 4 bases, J lost 0 bases, and 2 bases stayed unmatched. The CDR3 totals 15 residues. Regarding this clone: Its antigen remains unknown.

Regarding the study as a whole: A proportion of nonresponders additionally exhibited low normalized T-cell clonal expansion.

This table comes from immunoSEQ multiplex PCR, and its TCRdb copy is limited to in-frame clones, with some not included. The table includes 70,000 to 80,000 clones, around nine tenths detected once. This TCR derives from an adult with an advanced solid tumor such as melanoma, head and neck, liver or kidney cancer. The source was CD4+ or CD8+ T cells sorted from blood, collected in a trial of the OX40 agonist ivuxolimab. The J gene is TRBJ1-1, the V gene TRBV18; 10 positions match TRBD1. The CDR3 protein is CASSRGQGVNTEAFF. In DNA, the CDR3 is TGTGCCAGCTCACGCGGACAGGGGGTGAACACTGAAGCTTTCTTT.